The rows below give T cell receptor beta chains drawn from one sample of a study of blood T cell repertoires in COVID-19. TCRdb keeps only in-frame clones here, not all; method: immunoSEQ multiplex PCR. The sample consists of some 150,000 clones, roughly nine tenths of them appearing once. Material: peripheral blood. These receptors were collected from a woman aged 70-85 years with acute or convalescent COVID-19. The CDR3 runs from the conserved cysteine through the conserved F or W. A D gene is named only where the DNA matches it firmly. The size field is filled for only some rows; it gives once, few, many or a size class.

clone_size | d_call | j_call | v_call | cdr3_aa | cdr3_nt
NA | TRBD1 | TRBJ1-2 | TRBV4-1 | CASSRMPGQGGYTF | TGCGCCAGCAGCCGGATGCCGGGACAGGGTGGCTACACCTTC
NA | NA | TRBJ1-5 | TRBV6-1 | CASSGHGGWGNQPQHF | TGTGCCAGCAGTGGGCATGGGGGCTGGGGCAATCAGCCCCAGCATTTT
NA | TRBD1 | TRBJ1-5 | TRBV19 | CASSPGQLYQPQHF | TGTGCCAGTAGTCCGGGACAGCTTTATCAGCCCCAGCATTTT
NA | NA | TRBJ1-4 | TRBV3-1/TRBV3-2 | CASSPGGFQANEKLFF | TGTGCCAGCAGCCCGGGGGGCTTTCAAGCTAATGAAAAACTGTTTTTT
once | TRBD1 | TRBJ2-5 | TRBV6-5 | CATTGGTIETQYF | TGTGCCACAACAGGGGGAACGATAGAGACCCAGTACTTC
NA | NA | TRBJ1-2 | TRBV6-5 | CASSYSKLNYGYTF | TGTGCCAGCAGTTACTCGAAACTTAACTATGGCTACACCTTC
NA | TRBD2 | TRBJ2-3 | TRBV5-1 | CASSVTSGADTQYF | TGCGCCAGCAGCGTGACTAGCGGGGCTGATACGCAGTATTTT
NA | NA | TRBJ1-6 | TRBV2 | CASRSASSYNSPLHF | TGTGCCAGCAGGAGCGCGAGCTCCTATAATTCACCCCTCCACTTT
NA | NA | TRBJ1-5 | TRBV4-3 | CANRGQRTQPQHF | TGCGCCAACCGCGGACAGAGAACCCAGCCCCAGCATTTT
NA | NA | TRBJ1-3 | TRBV29-1 | CSVKQDPSGNTIYF | TGCAGCGTTAAACAGGACCCCTCTGGAAACACCATATATTTT
NA | TRBD2 | TRBJ2-5 | TRBV27 | CASRPRSGGQTQYF | TGTGCCAGCAGGCCTCGTAGCGGGGGGCAGACCCAGTACTTC
NA | NA | TRBJ1-4 | TRBV6-5 | CASSNEANEKLFF | TGTGCCAGCAGCAACGAGGCTAATGAAAAACTGTTTTTT
NA | NA | TRBJ2-1 | TRBV6-2/TRBV6-3 | CASSGRGHTPVEQFF | TGTGCCAGCAGTGGGAGGGGACACACACCTGTAGAGCAGTTCTTC
NA | NA | TRBJ1-5 | TRBV28 | CASMAGLTGRQPQHF | TGTGCCAGCATGGCGGGACTCACTGGACGGCAGCCCCAGCATTTT
NA | TRBD1 | TRBJ1-2 | TRBV5-1 | CASSLGQGRYTF | TGCGCCAGCAGCTTGGGACAGGGCCGCTACACCTTC
NA | NA | TRBJ1-2 | TRBV6-2/TRBV6-3 | CASSYSTGTLTRGYTF | TGTGCCAGCAGTTACTCGACCGGGACTCTTACGCGGGGCTACACCTTC
NA | NA | TRBJ1-3 | TRBV4-2 | CASSQHGNSGNTIYF | TGTGCCAGCAGCCAGCACGGGAACTCTGGAAACACCATATATTTT
NA | NA | TRBJ2-7 | TRBV6-6 | CASSYSSGVEQYF | TGTGCCAGCAGTTACTCGTCAGGGGTCGAGCAGTACTTC
NA | NA | TRBJ1-1 | TRBV19 | CASTEDWVRLNTEAFF | TGTGCCAGTACCGAGGACTGGGTTAGGTTGAACACTGAAGCTTTCTTT
NA | NA | TRBJ2-3 | TRBV10-2 | CASASGDTQYF | TGCGCCAGCGCATCCGGAGATACGCAGTATTTT
NA | NA | TRBJ2-4 | TRBV5-1 | CASSLALARVNNIQYF | TGCGCCAGCAGCTTGGCCCTGGCCCGGGTGAATAACATTCAGTACTTC
NA | NA | TRBJ1-6 | TRBV28 | CASTPIGTFTYSYNSPLHF | TGTGCCAGCACCCCGATTGGGACATTCACTTACTCCTATAATTCACCCCTCCACTTT
NA | NA | TRBJ2-1 | TRBV21-1 | CAGDSRDNEQFF | TGTGCCGGGGACAGTAGGGACAATGAGCAGTTCTTC
NA | NA | TRBJ1-1 | TRBV7-2 | CASSKYGGDTEAFF | TGTGCCAGCAGTAAATACGGAGGGGACACTGAAGCTTTCTTT
NA | TRBD1 | TRBJ1-5 | TRBV6-8 | CARFHGRTGFGNQPQHF | TGTGCCAGATTTCATGGTCGGACAGGGTTCGGCAATCAGCCCCAGCATTTT
NA | NA | TRBJ1-4 | TRBV28 | CASSHQMADPNEKLFF | TGTGCCAGCAGCCATCAAATGGCGGATCCTAATGAAAAACTGTTTTTT
NA | TRBD1 | TRBJ1-1 | TRBV29-1 | CSTRQGTDTEAFF | TGCAGCACCCGACAGGGCACGGACACTGAAGCTTTCTTT
once | NA | TRBJ2-1 | TRBV6-5 | CASGGSPLPYNEQFF | TGTGCCAGCGGGGGGTCCCCGCTCCCTTACAATGAGCAGTTCTTC
NA | NA | TRBJ2-1 | TRBV11-3 | CASSALGGVQFF | TGTGCCAGCAGCGCCCTGGGAGGAGTTCAGTTCTTC
NA | NA | TRBJ1-4 | TRBV28 | CASSLFGGPTNEKLFF | TGTGCCAGCAGCTTATTCGGGGGACCAACTAATGAAAAACTGTTTTTT
once | TRBD1 | TRBJ2-5 | TRBV18 | CASSPGQVRETQYF | TGTGCCAGCTCACCGGGACAGGTGAGAGAGACCCAGTACTTC
NA | NA | TRBJ1-5 | TRBV19 | CASSMSHRVGLGNQPQHF | TGTGCCAGTAGTATGAGTCACAGGGTAGGATTGGGCAATCAGCCCCAGCATTTT
NA | TRBD1 | TRBJ1-3 | TRBV7-2 | CASSLVKGAGNTIYF | TGTGCCAGCAGCTTAGTTAAGGGGGCGGGAAACACCATATATTTT
NA | TRBD2 | TRBJ2-1 | TRBV6-2/TRBV6-3 | CASSGRDSLAGADEQFF | TGTGCCAGCAGCGGTAGGGACAGCCTAGCGGGGGCCGATGAGCAGTTCTTC
NA | NA | TRBJ1-1 | TRBV3-1/TRBV3-2 | CASSPRTYWGDTEAFF | TGTGCCAGCAGCCCTCGGACGTACTGGGGGGACACTGAAGCTTTCTTT
few | NA | TRBJ1-6 | TRBV30 | CAWTPSGRYNSPLHF | TGTGCCTGGACCCCGAGCGGGCGGTATAATTCACCCCTCCACTTT
NA | NA | TRBJ2-5 | TRBV5-1 | CASKSPPGETQYF | TGCGCCAGCAAATCCCCTCCAGGAGAGACCCAGTACTTC
NA | TRBD1 | TRBJ1-1 | TRBV30 | CASAGQPAGTEAFF | TGTGCCTCCGCGGGACAGCCGGCGGGCACTGAAGCTTTCTTT
few | TRBD1 | TRBJ1-5 | TRBV28 | CASSFRTGGNQPQHF | TGTGCCAGCAGTTTTAGGACAGGGGGCAATCAGCCCCAGCATTTT
NA | NA | TRBJ1-4 | TRBV2 | CASSARQASTNEKLFF | TGTGCCAGCAGTGCTCGACAGGCTTCAACTAATGAAAAACTGTTTTTT
NA | NA | TRBJ1-4 | TRBV24-1 | CATNKTAVNEKLFF | TGTGCCACCAATAAGACAGCTGTAAATGAAAAACTGTTTTTT
NA | TRBD1 | TRBJ1-6 | TRBV2 | CASITGQGNSPLHF | TGTGCCAGCATCACCGGACAGGGTAATTCACCCCTCCACTTT
NA | NA | TRBJ1-4 | TRBV28 | CASSTTNEKLFF | TGTGCCAGCAGCACAACTAATGAAAAACTGTTTTTT
NA | NA | TRBJ1-1 | TRBV7-9 | CASSSLRDLGTEAFF | TGTGCCAGCAGCTCTCTTAGGGACTTAGGTACTGAAGCTTTCTTT
NA | NA | TRBJ1-4 | TRBV14 | CASSHYRDAAEKLFF | TGTGCCAGCAGCCATTACAGGGATGCGGCTGAAAAACTGTTTTTT
few | NA | TRBJ1-5 | TRBV4-3 | CASSLSREGHQPQHF | TGCGCCAGCAGCCTCAGTCGGGAAGGGCATCAGCCCCAGCATTTT